This entry features one TCR beta chain sequence. The antigen is undetermined. This CDR3 spans 16 amino acids. Germline trimming cut 3 bases from V and 6 bases from J; bases unmatched to any gene: 9. Germline lookup yields CDR1 SEHNR and CDR2 FQNEAQ (reference sequence). CD4+ T cells that had been cultured provided DNA sequenced with the Oncomine TCR Beta short-read assay. The genomic DNA was obtained from cultured CD4+ T cells by extraction with the QIAamp micro DNA kit. TCRdb re-derived calls from the PCR reads in MiXCR, one entry per CDR3 protein. The table records 12,000 or so distinct CDR3 sequences, roughly half of them present only once. The treatment is: roughly ten-day PBMC culture with coronavirus spike peptide pools or control peptides (ViraFEST assay). US Alpha, Beta and Delta variants postdated the positive PCR dates, which ran from March to December 2020. The entry originates in a study of vaccination and CD4 T cells after COVID-19. Study overall: Investigators took post-vaccine samples a median 72 days after dose two, within a range of 14 to 241.

Study results and limitations: Within convalescent individuals, 304 out of 307 vaccine-specific clones proved to be spike mono-reactive.

This sample comprised cultured CD4+ T cells from blood, obtained after SARS-CoV-2 vaccination. The receptor comes from a human donor with COVID-19. The genes are TRBV7-9 and TRBJ2-1; TRBD2 agrees at 9 bases. This CDR3 reads CASSFGGSGGLNEQFF. The CDR3 nucleotides are TGTGCCAGCAGCTTTGGAGGAAGCGGGGGGCTCAATGAGCAGTTCTTC.